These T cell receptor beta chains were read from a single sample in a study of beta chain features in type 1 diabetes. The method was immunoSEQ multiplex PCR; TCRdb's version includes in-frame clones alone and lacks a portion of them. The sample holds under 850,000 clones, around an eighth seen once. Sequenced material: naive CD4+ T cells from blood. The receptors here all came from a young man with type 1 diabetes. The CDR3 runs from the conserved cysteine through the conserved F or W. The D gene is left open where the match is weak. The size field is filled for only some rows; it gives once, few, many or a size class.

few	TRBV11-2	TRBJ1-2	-	TGTGCCAGCAGTCAACAGGGAGGGACTAACTATGGCTACACCTTC	CASSQQGGTNYGYTF
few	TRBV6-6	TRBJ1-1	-	TGTGCCAGCAGTCAGGCTGGGAACACTGAAGCTTTCTTT	CASSQAGNTEAFF
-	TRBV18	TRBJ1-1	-	TGTGCCAGCTCACCGTCGGGAAAGAACACTGAAGCTTTCTTT	CASSPSGKNTEAFF
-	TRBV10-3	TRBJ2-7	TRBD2	TGTGCCATCAGTGACCTAGGACTAGCGCTCTACGAGCAGTACTTC	CAISDLGLALYEQYF
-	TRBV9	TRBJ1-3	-	TGTGCCAGCGGTACCTCGGGATCTGGAAACACCATATATTTT	CASGTSGSGNTIYF
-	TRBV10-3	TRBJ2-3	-	TGTGCCATCAGAGGGGTAGGGGCAGATACGCAGTATTTT	CAIRGVGADTQYF
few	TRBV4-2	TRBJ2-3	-	TGTGCCAGCAGCCAAGAGGCTAGCACAGATACGCAGTATTTT	CASSQEASTDTQYF
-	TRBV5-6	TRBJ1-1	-	TGTGCCAGCAGCTTCCTCGGGGTTGAAGCTTTCTTT	CASSFLGVEAFF
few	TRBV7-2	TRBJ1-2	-	TGTGCCAGCAGCTCAGGTCCCTATGGCTACACCTTC	CASSSGPYGYTF
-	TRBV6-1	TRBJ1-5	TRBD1	TGTGCCAGCTCGGGGGCAGGGGGCGGCAATCAGCCCCAGCATTTT	CASSGAGGGNQPQHF
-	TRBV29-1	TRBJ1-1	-	TGCAGCGTTTCGCGGCCGAACACTGAAGCTTTCTTT	CSVSRPNTEAFF
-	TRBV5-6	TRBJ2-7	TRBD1	TGTGCCAGCAGCTTCACGGGACAGGAGTACTTC	CASSFTGQEYF
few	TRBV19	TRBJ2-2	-	TGTGCCAGTAGTCCCGGGACTCCGAACACCGGGGAGCTGTTTTTT	CASSPGTPNTGELFF
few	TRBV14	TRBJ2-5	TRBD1	TGTGCCAGCAGCCACGGTATTGACAGGGGGGAGACCCAGTACTTC	CASSHGIDRGETQYF
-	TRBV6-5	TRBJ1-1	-	TGTGCCAGCAGTTCTGGACAGAGTTTTCCTGAAGCTTTCTTT	CASSSGQSFPEAFF
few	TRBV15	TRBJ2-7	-	TGTGCCACCAGCAGGGACCCTTCCTACGAGCAGTACTTC	CATSRDPSYEQYF
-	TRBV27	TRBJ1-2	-	TGTGCCAGTGAACCATTCTATGGCTACACCTTC	CASEPFYGYTF
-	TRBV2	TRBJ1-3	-	TGTGCCAGCAGTGAAGGACCCGGAAACACCATATATTTT	CASSEGPGNTIYF
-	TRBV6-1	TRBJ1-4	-	TGTGCCAGCAGTGAAGAGGCCGAACTAACATATGAAAAACTGTTTTTT	CASSEEAELTYEKLFF
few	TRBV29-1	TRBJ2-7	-	TGCAGCGTTTTAATACAGGGAAGCTCCTACGAGCAGTACTTC	CSVLIQGSSYEQYF
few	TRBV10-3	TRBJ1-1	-	TGTGCCATCAGCACCCACCCACGCGGCGGCCCTGACACTGAAGCTTTCTTT	CAISTHPRGGPDTEAFF
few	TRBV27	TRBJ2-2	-	TGTGCCAGCAGTTCCCCCAGGGCTACCGGGGAGCTGTTTTTT	CASSSPRATGELFF
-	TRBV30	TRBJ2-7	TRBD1	TGTGCCGGAACCAGGGGGAAAGGCAGTTGGAGATCCTACGAGCAGTACTTC	CAGTRGKGSWRSYEQYF
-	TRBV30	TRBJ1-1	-	TGTGCCTGGAGTCTGAACACTGAAGCTTTCTTT	CAWSLNTEAFF
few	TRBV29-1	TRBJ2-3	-	TGCAGCGTACACACAGATACGCAGTATTTT	CSVHTDTQYF
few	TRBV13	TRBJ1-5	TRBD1	TGTGCCAGCAGCTTTCAGGGGGATCAGCCCCAGCATTTT	CASSFQGDQPQHF